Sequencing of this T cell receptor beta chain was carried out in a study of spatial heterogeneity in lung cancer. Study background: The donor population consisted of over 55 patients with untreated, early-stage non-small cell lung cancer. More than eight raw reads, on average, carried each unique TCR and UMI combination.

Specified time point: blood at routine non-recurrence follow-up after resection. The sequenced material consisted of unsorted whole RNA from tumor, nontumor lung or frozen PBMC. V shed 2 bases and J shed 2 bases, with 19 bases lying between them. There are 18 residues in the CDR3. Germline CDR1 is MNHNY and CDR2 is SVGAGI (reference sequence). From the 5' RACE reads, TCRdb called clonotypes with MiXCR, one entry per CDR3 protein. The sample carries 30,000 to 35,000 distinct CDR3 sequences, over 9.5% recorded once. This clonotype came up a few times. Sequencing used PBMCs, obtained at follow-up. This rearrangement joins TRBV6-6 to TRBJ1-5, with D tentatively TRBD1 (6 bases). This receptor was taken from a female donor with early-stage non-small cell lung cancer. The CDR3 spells CASSYQLLQGQGNQPQHF. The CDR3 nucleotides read TGTGCCAGCAGTTACCAACTTTTACAGGGCCAGGGCAATCAGCCCCAGCATTTT.